The rows below give T cell receptor beta chains drawn from one sample of a study of cytotoxic CD8 clonotypes in ibrutinib-treated CLL. This table comes from immunoSEQ multiplex PCR, and its TCRdb copy is limited to in-frame clones, with some not included. Of about 200,000 clones listed, over 60% are singletons. Sequences were derived from PBMCs, sampled after 24 months of ibrutinib treatment. The receptor source for this set is a human donor with chronic lymphocytic leukemia. Both conserved end residues are part of each CDR3. A D gene is named only where the DNA matches it firmly. Clone size is stated in some rows and not others, as once, few, many or a class when expanded.

j_call,d_call,clone_size,cdr3_length,v_call,cdr3_aa,cdr3_nt
TRBJ1-5,-,-,13,TRBV5-1,CASSLGRGQPQHF,TGCGCCAGCAGCTTGGGGAGGGGTCAGCCCCAGCATTTT
TRBJ1-4,-,-,15,TRBV6-5,CASRGTGFSNEKLFF,TGTGCCAGCAGGGGCACAGGATTCTCTAATGAAAAACTGTTTTTT
TRBJ2-2,-,-,15,TRBV27,CASSLDRVGTGELFF,TGTGCCAGCAGTTTGGATAGGGTTGGGACCGGGGAGCTGTTTTTT
TRBJ2-1,TRBD2,-,16,TRBV7-2,CASSFEREFFYNEQFF,TGTGCCAGCAGCTTCGAGCGGGAGTTCTTCTACAATGAGCAGTTCTTC
TRBJ2-1,TRBD2,few,16,TRBV5-4,CASSEGTTSSYNEQFF,TGTGCCAGCAGCGAGGGGACTACAAGCTCCTACAATGAGCAGTTCTTC
TRBJ1-5,TRBD1,-,14,TRBV6-5,CASTPRTGFQPQHF,TGTGCCAGCACCCCTCGGACAGGGTTTCAGCCCCAGCATTTT
TRBJ2-2,TRBD1,-,13,TRBV5-1,CASRGQGAGELFF,TGCGCCAGCAGGGGACAGGGGGCCGGGGAGCTGTTTTTT
TRBJ2-2,-,few,12,TRBV7-2,CASSRYGGELFF,TGTGCCAGCAGCCGCTACGGCGGGGAGCTGTTTTTT
TRBJ2-7,TRBD2,once,16,TRBV4-1,CASSQELAGGAYEQYF,TGCGCCAGCAGCCAAGAACTAGCGGGAGGGGCCTACGAGCAGTACTTC
TRBJ2-1,-,-,15,TRBV5-4,CASSRAGTTYNEQFF,TGTGCCAGCAGCCGAGCCGGGACGACGTACAATGAGCAGTTCTTC
TRBJ2-5,TRBD1,-,14,TRBV5-8,CASSLRQGAQTQYF,TGTGCCAGCAGCTTGCGGCAGGGGGCGCAGACCCAGTACTTC
TRBJ2-5,TRBD2,-,14,TRBV11-3,CASSPSAGVETQYF,TGTGCCAGCAGCCCCTCAGCGGGAGTGGAGACCCAGTACTTC
TRBJ2-7,TRBD1,-,15,TRBV9,CASSPGGQGSYEQYF,TGTGCCAGCAGCCCGGGGGGACAGGGCTCCTACGAGCAGTACTTC
TRBJ1-1,-,few,14,TRBV19,CASSITGLNTEAFF,TGTGCCAGTAGTATCACCGGGTTGAACACTGAAGCTTTCTTT
TRBJ2-6,-,few,16,TRBV18,CASSPTGPGGANVLTF,TGTGCCAGCTCACCCACAGGGCCTGGTGGGGCCAACGTCCTGACTTTC
TRBJ2-1,-,-,17,TRBV18,CASSKYPPERSYNEQFF,TGTGCCAGCTCAAAATACCCTCCGGAGCGCTCCTACAATGAGCAGTTCTTC
TRBJ1-4,-,-,12,TRBV28,CASRGSSEKLFF,TGTGCCAGCAGAGGGTCTAGTGAAAAACTGTTTTTT
TRBJ1-2,TRBD1,-,17,TRBV13,CASSIAGTGHRPGGYTF,TGTGCCAGCAGCATTGCCGGGACAGGGCATCGACCGGGGGGCTACACCTTC
TRBJ2-2,TRBD1,-,14,TRBV5-8,CASSMPTGPGELFF,TGTGCCAGCAGCATGCCGACAGGGCCCGGGGAGCTGTTTTTT
TRBJ2-1,-,-,9,TRBV7-9,CASRNEQFF,TGTGCCAGCAGGAATGAGCAGTTCTTC
TRBJ2-4,-,once,19,TRBV28,CASSLIATRTGRDKNIQYF,TGTGCCAGCAGTTTGATAGCTACCAGGACAGGGAGGGACAAAAACATTCAGTACTTC
TRBJ2-4,-,-,12,TRBV27,CASGKVKNIQYF,TGTGCCAGCGGTAAGGTCAAAAACATTCAGTACTTC